A selection of T cell receptor beta chains follows, all from one sample in a study of OX40 agonist ivuxolimab in advanced cancers. Only in-frame clones appear in the TCRdb table, and some are missing; sequencing was by immunoSEQ multiplex PCR. This table has about 110,000 clones, about 91% appearing once. Sample: CD4+ or CD8+ T cells sorted from blood, taken in a trial of the OX40 agonist ivuxolimab. The receptors were sampled from an adult with an advanced solid tumor such as melanoma, head and neck, liver or kidney cancer. CDR3s include the opening cysteine and the closing phenylalanine or tryptophan. The order of the fields is D gene, clone size, V gene, CDR3 length, J gene, CDR3 protein, CDR3 DNA. A D gene is named only where the DNA matches it firmly. Part of the rows lack a size; the others show once, few, many or a class for expanded clones.

TRBD1	.	TRBV7-9	17	TRBJ2-7	CASSSGTGTALAYEQYF	TGTGCCAGCAGCTCTGGTACCGGGACAGCTTTAGCCTACGAGCAGTACTTC
.	.	TRBV5-6	17	TRBJ1-2	CASSLPTPAGSRYGYTF	TGTGCCAGCAGCTTACCAACCCCCGCAGGAAGCCGCTATGGCTACACCTTC
.	once	TRBV2	13	TRBJ2-5	CASLPTNEETQYF	TGTGCCAGCCTTCCGACTAATGAAGAGACCCAGTACTTC
TRBD1	.	TRBV4-3	16	TRBJ2-5	CASSQLGTGFEETQYF	TGCGCCAGCAGCCAGCTCGGGACAGGGTTTGAAGAGACCCAGTACTTC
TRBD1	.	TRBV7-9	17	TRBJ1-5	CASSLARQGSGNQPQHF	TGTGCCAGCAGCTTAGCCCGACAGGGTTCGGGCAATCAGCCCCAGCATTTT
.	.	TRBV9	16	TRBJ2-3	CASSAGTPISTDTQYF	TGTGCCAGCAGCGCAGGGACCCCCATTAGCACAGATACGCAGTATTTT
.	.	TRBV5-6	15	TRBJ2-1	CASSLLIASYNEQFF	TGTGCCAGCAGCTTACTTATAGCCTCCTACAATGAGCAGTTCTTC
.	once	TRBV5-1	16	TRBJ2-6	CASSLGPPSGANVLTF	TGCGCCAGCAGCTTGGGACCGCCCTCTGGGGCCAACGTCCTGACTTTC
TRBD1	.	TRBV15	15	TRBJ2-1	CATSGAGQGYNEQFF	TGTGCCACCAGCGGCGCGGGACAGGGCTACAATGAGCAGTTCTTC
TRBD1	.	TRBV10-3	16	TRBJ1-4	CAIRAFGQGADEKLFF	TGTGCCATCAGGGCTTTCGGACAGGGGGCGGATGAAAAACTGTTTTTT
.	.	TRBV5-1	15	TRBJ1-4	CASSLAVATNEKLFF	TGCGCCAGCAGCTTGGCAGTTGCAACTAATGAAAAACTGTTTTTT
.	.	TRBV28	14	TRBJ1-2	CASSWTIGIQGYTF	TGTGCCAGCAGTTGGACCATTGGGATCCAAGGCTACACCTTC
TRBD1	.	TRBV5-1	13	TRBJ1-2	CASSPRDSYGYTF	TGCGCCAGCAGCCCCCGGGACAGCTATGGCTACACCTTC
.	.	TRBV2	12	TRBJ1-6	CASSRDNSPLHF	TGTGCCAGCAGCAGGGATAATTCACCCCTCCACTTT
.	.	TRBV19	13	TRBJ1-1	CASSMNRATEAFF	TGTGCCAGTAGTATGAACAGGGCGACTGAAGCTTTCTTT
.	.	TRBV15	15	TRBJ2-7	CATSREGGRGDEQYF	TGTGCCACCAGCAGAGAAGGAGGAAGAGGGGACGAGCAGTACTTC
TRBD1	.	TRBV5-1	16	TRBJ2-2	CASCWDSITGTGELFF	TGCGCCAGTTGCTGGGACAGCATTACCGGGACCGGGGAGCTGTTTTTT
.	.	TRBV28	14	TRBJ1-1	CASSQYLKTVKAFF	TGTGCCAGCAGTCAATATCTCAAGACAGTCAAAGCTTTCTTT
TRBD2	.	TRBV5-1	16	TRBJ2-3	CASSLVASGTADTQYF	TGCGCCAGCAGCTTGGTGGCTAGCGGGACAGCAGATACGCAGTATTTT
.	once	TRBV18	14	TRBJ2-5	CASSGQIYTETQYF	TGTGCCAGCTCCGGGCAGATTTATACGGAGACCCAGTACTTC
.	.	TRBV14	14	TRBJ1-4	CASSQERTEVCLFF	TGTGCCAGCAGCCAAGAACGGACAGAGGTATGTCTGTTTTTT
TRBD1	.	TRBV28	13	TRBJ1-2	CASSPGQGRGYTF	TGTGCCAGCAGTCCAGGACAGGGGCGGGGCTACACCTTC
.	.	TRBV15	14	TRBJ1-4	CATSWGAFGEKLFF	TGTGCCACCAGCTGGGGAGCCTTCGGTGAAAAACTGTTTTTT
.	.	TRBV13	14	TRBJ1-5	CASSRGRDGQPQHF	TGTGCCAGCAGCCGAGGCAGGGATGGTCAGCCCCAGCATTTT
.	.	TRBV7-8	16	TRBJ1-4	CASSRGAGGLGEKLFF	TGTGCCAGCAGCCGAGGGGCGGGGGGTTTAGGTGAAAAACTGTTTTTT
TRBD2	.	TRBV11-2	15	TRBJ2-2	CASSLDGLAGGELFF	TGTGCCAGCAGCTTAGATGGTCTAGCGGGCGGGGAGCTGTTTTTT
.	.	TRBV28	14	TRBJ2-7	CASTTDMSSYEQYF	TGTGCCAGCACCACCGACATGTCGTCCTACGAGCAGTACTTC
.	.	TRBV28	17	TRBJ2-7	CASTLYLTGTRGYEQYF	TGTGCCAGCACCTTATACCTCACCGGGACACGGGGCTACGAGCAGTACTTC
TRBD1	.	TRBV4-1	19	TRBJ1-5	CASSQEGDRGPSRNQPQHF	TGCGCCAGCAGCCAAGAAGGGGACAGGGGTCCCTCACGCAATCAGCCCCAGCATTTT
TRBD1	.	TRBV5-1	15	TRBJ1-5	CASSFGTGAFQPQHF	TGCGCCAGCAGCTTCGGGACAGGGGCTTTTCAGCCCCAGCATTTT
TRBD2	.	TRBV5-1	18	TRBJ2-2	CASSLDGTSEPRGGELFF	TGCGCCAGCAGCTTGGATGGGACTAGCGAACCACGGGGCGGGGAGCTGTTTTTT
.	.	TRBV7-6	14	TRBJ2-5	CASSLTGIQETQYF	TGTGCCAGCAGCTTGACAGGAATTCAAGAGACCCAGTACTTC
TRBD1	.	TRBV9	16	TRBJ1-2	CASSVVPGQENYGYTF	TGTGCCAGCAGCGTAGTCCCCGGACAGGAAAACTATGGCTACACCTTC
.	once	TRBV28	16	TRBJ1-5	CASSFTRAVSNQPQHF	TGTGCCAGCAGTTTTACACGGGCAGTTAGCAATCAGCCCCAGCATTTT
TRBD1	.	TRBV19	15	TRBJ1-2	CASSFRDRVDYGYTF	TGTGCCAGTAGTTTCCGGGACAGGGTGGACTATGGCTACACCTTC
TRBD1	.	TRBV18	13	TRBJ1-2	CASSLGQGNGYTF	TGTGCCAGCTCACTAGGACAGGGAAATGGCTACACCTTC
.	.	TRBV10-1	14	TRBJ2-1	CASSLGPIPNEQFF	TGCGCCAGCAGTCTCGGCCCCATCCCGAATGAGCAGTTCTTC
.	.	TRBV5-1	13	TRBJ2-1	CASSSDGYNEQFF	TGCGCCAGCAGCTCGGACGGTTACAATGAGCAGTTCTTC
TRBD1	.	TRBV28	13	TRBJ1-2	CASTPGTAYGYTF	TGTGCCAGCACCCCCGGGACAGCTTATGGCTACACCTTC
.	.	TRBV7-9	18	TRBJ1-3	CASSSIALTVFAGNTIYF	TGTGCCAGCAGCTCAATCGCCCTGACAGTTTTTGCCGGAAACACCATATATTTT
TRBD2	.	TRBV9	16	TRBJ2-2	CASSVVAGGNTGELFF	TGTGCCAGCAGCGTAGTAGCGGGGGGGAACACCGGGGAGCTGTTTTTT
TRBD2	.	TRBV7-3	14	TRBJ2-7	CASSLSGSAREQYF	TGTGCCAGCAGCCTTAGCGGGAGCGCTCGCGAGCAGTACTTC
TRBD1	.	TRBV27	14	TRBJ2-1	CASSLQGAQGEQFF	TGTGCCAGCAGCCTACAGGGGGCGCAGGGTGAGCAGTTCTTC
.	.	TRBV10-3	12	TRBJ2-3	CAISLGTDTQYF	TGTGCCATCAGTCTGGGCACAGATACGCAGTATTTT
TRBD2	.	TRBV7-9	16	TRBJ2-2	CASSKTKAGDTGELFF	TGTGCCAGCAGCAAAACTAAAGCGGGAGACACCGGGGAGCTGTTTTTT
TRBD2	.	TRBV27	17	TRBJ2-3	CASSNEEGRAVADTQYF	TGTGCCAGCAGCAATGAGGAGGGGAGGGCCGTCGCAGATACGCAGTATTTT
.	.	TRBV11-1	13	TRBJ2-2	CASSVRDTGELFF	TGTGCCAGCAGCGTCAGGGACACCGGGGAGCTGTTTTTT
.	.	TRBV25-1	14	TRBJ1-4	CASSEAGINEKLFF	TGTGCCAGCAGTGAGGCCGGGATTAATGAAAAACTGTTTTTT
.	.	TRBV7-2	14	TRBJ2-1	CASSLAWTAEIQFF	TGTGCCAGCAGCTTAGCGTGGACGGCTGAAATTCAGTTCTTC
.	.	TRBV19	16	TRBJ1-4	CASSIWTAGANEKLFF	TGTGCCAGTAGTATTTGGACGGCAGGGGCGAATGAAAAACTGTTTTTT
TRBD1	.	TRBV7-2	16	TRBJ1-5	CASSLDSGGGNQPQHF	TGTGCCAGCAGCTTAGATTCAGGGGGTGGCAATCAGCCCCAGCATTTT
.	.	TRBV2	15	TRBJ2-7	CASNVPVGGSYEQYF	TGTGCCAGCAATGTGCCGGTGGGTGGCTCCTACGAGCAGTACTTC
TRBD1	.	TRBV27	14	TRBJ2-5	CASSLGTVQETQYF	TGTGCCAGCAGTTTAGGGACAGTCCAAGAGACCCAGTACTTC